Listed below are T cell receptor beta chains from one sample, sequenced in a study of shared T cell receptors in the human thymus. Sequenced by immunoSEQ multiplex PCR; TCRdb stores in-frame clones only, minus some. The data hold 65,000 to 70,000 clones, with 90% to 95% observed a single time. Specimen: thymocytes. These receptors all stem from a human donor. CDR3s include the opening cysteine and the closing phenylalanine or tryptophan. Fields, in order: V gene, J gene, clone size, CDR3 protein. Clone size appears in some rows only: once, few, many, or a class for an expanded clone.

V: TRBV6-1
J: TRBJ2-7
size: NA
CDR3: CASSARFKVQGGASYEQYF

V: TRBV15
J: TRBJ1-4
size: NA
CDR3: CATSRSLATNEKLFF

V: TRBV7-6
J: TRBJ2-5
size: NA
CDR3: CASSPRLAGMNNKTKETQYF

V: TRBV27
J: TRBJ2-1
size: NA
CDR3: CASSFPPGGLGEQFF

V: TRBV18
J: TRBJ1-2
size: NA
CDR3: CASSPYGSRDSIEPYGYTF

V: TRBV7-9
J: TRBJ1-2
size: NA
CDR3: CASSPLGQASWYGYTF

V: TRBV19
J: TRBJ2-1
size: NA
CDR3: CASLNTGGWRGNEQFF

V: TRBV2
J: TRBJ2-7
size: NA
CDR3: CASSEATHEEQYF

V: TRBV9
J: TRBJ1-2
size: NA
CDR3: CASSVAGISYGYTF

V: TRBV5-6
J: TRBJ2-7
size: NA
CDR3: CASSLGIIGRNYEQYF

V: TRBV14
J: TRBJ1-2
size: NA
CDR3: CASSQDAEDSNGYTF

V: TRBV4-3
J: TRBJ2-2
size: once
CDR3: CASSPRDRPPNPKVPGELFF

V: TRBV6-5
J: TRBJ2-5
size: once
CDR3: CASSYSRDSKETQYF

V: TRBV2
J: TRBJ2-7
size: NA
CDR3: CASRDRGLDEQYF

V: TRBV7-9
J: TRBJ1-4
size: NA
CDR3: CASSSNRDSNEKLFF

V: TRBV5-1
J: TRBJ1-6
size: NA
CDR3: CASRGPDRGNSPLHF

V: TRBV6-1
J: TRBJ1-2
size: NA
CDR3: CASSEAGGNLNYGYTF

V: TRBV20-1
J: TRBJ1-1
size: few
CDR3: CSATQAFF

V: TRBV6-1
J: TRBJ1-1
size: once
CDR3: CATPSQGDTEAFF

V: TRBV7-9
J: TRBJ1-2
size: NA
CDR3: CASSLVQGQPPTNYGYTF

V: TRBV6-4
J: TRBJ2-7
size: NA
CDR3: CLQPISQYF

V: TRBV28
J: TRBJ2-7
size: NA
CDR3: CASSLAGVPYEQYF

V: TRBV15
J: TRBJ1-5
size: once
CDR3: CATSDDSLEGQPQHF

V: TRBV6-5
J: TRBJ2-5
size: NA
CDR3: CATLPRLGEETQYF

V: TRBV14
J: TRBJ1-3
size: NA
CDR3: CASRQGGRAADTIYF

V: TRBV19
J: TRBJ1-6
size: NA
CDR3: CASSTIPAGGLNSPLHF

V: TRBV7-4
J: TRBJ1-1
size: NA
CDR3: CASSLDRNPNTEAFF